The 17 T cell receptor beta chains below all came from one sample that was sequenced in a study of preoperative IRX-2 immunotherapy in early breast cancer (dated by TCRdb to between 2019 and 2020). The library came from the immunoSEQ multiplex PCR assay. Here the immuneACCESS table is served through TCRdb, limited to in-frame sequences with V and J called. Missing clones are a known gap in these copies; in checked studies unresolved V genes cover under half, and the rest lacks a known reason. The sample profile shows 40,000 to 50,000 clones; 70% to 85% of them were found once. Together, the top ten hold approximately 1.1% of the sample. According to the study, the label for this sample's treatment or condition signals: preoperative locoregional IRX-2 cytokine immunotherapy. Sequencing was performed on tumor tissue, taken after IRX-2 immunotherapy. The receptor set was obtained from a human donor with breast cancer.

This clone came up once. The rearrangement links TRBV5-1 to TRBJ2-2; D is undetermined. V shed 4 bases and J shed 0 bases, with 7 bases lying between them. Germline V CDR1 and CDR2: SGHRS, YFSETQ. The length of the CDR3 is 14 residues. CDR3 in amino acids: CASSTNPNTGELFF. The CDR3 DNA is TGCGCCAGCAGCACGAACCCGAACACCGGGGAGCTGTTTTTT.

In this sample, this clone turned up once. V usage is TRBV29-1 and J usage is TRBJ1-3; D is ambiguous. V was trimmed by 4 bases and J by 2 bases, leaving 6 bases between them. This CDR3 is built from 12 residues. Germline V gives CDR1 SQVTM, CDR2 ANQGSEA. The CDR3 bases are TGCAGCGTTGCTTTGCCTGGAAACACCATATATTTT. Its translation is CSVALPGNTIYF.

This CDR3 reads CASSYQQGWSGNTIYF. As DNA, the CDR3 is TGTGCCAGCAGTTATCAACAGGGATGGTCTGGAAACACCATATATTTT. The chain employs TRBV6-8 and TRBJ1-3; a possible D gene is TRBD1 (6 bases). This CDR3 has 16 residues. The germline V gene encodes CDR1 MNHGY and CDR2 SAAAGT. With 3 bases removed from V and 1 base from J, the gap between germline ends came to 13 bases.

This clone was seen more than once but under ten times. This chain uses TRBV6-8 with TRBJ1-3; 7 positions match TRBD1. Germline-derived CDR1 and CDR2 are MNHGY and SAAAGT. V lost 2 bases and J lost 4; bases outside the gene matches: 5. The CDR3 is 15 residues long. For the CDR3, the DNA is TGTGCCAGCAGTTACCGGACAGGAGTCGGAAACACCATATATTTT. It codes for CASSYRTGVGNTIYF.

There are a few counts of this clone. The chain uses TRBV2 and TRBJ1-1; D unclear. The V gene's germline CDR1 is SNHLY and CDR2 FYNNEI. V lost 8 bases to trimming and J lost 8 bases, with 18 bases between them. The CDR3 sequence is 13 residues long. In DNA form, the CDR3 reads TGTGCCAGCCTGGTGGGGTACCCAACCGAAGCTTTCTTT. It is translated as CASLVGYPTEAFF.

The table lists this clone with a count of one. The chain's CDR3 is CASNLVKGPTDTQYF. In nucleotides, the CDR3 is TGTGCCAGCAACCTCGTTAAGGGACCCACAGATACGCAGTATTTT. The chain couples TRBV28 to TRBJ2-3; TRBD1 or TRBD2 may be the D gene (5 bases each). CDR1 MDHEN and CDR2 SYDVKM come from the germline V gene. V shed 7 bases and J shed 2 bases, with 16 bases lying between them. The CDR3 loop spans 15 amino acids.

This clone was recorded once. The rearrangement joins TRBV9 to TRBJ1-5; TRBD1 is a possible D gene (5 bases). CDR3 length: 15 residues. The germline CDR1 and CDR2 sequences are SGDLS and YYNGEE. Trimming shortened V by 5 bases and J by 2 bases, and 14 bases separated the two germline ends. This chain's CDR3 is CASSHTWGGNQPQHF. The CDR3 nucleotides read TGTGCCAGCAGTCACACTTGGGGGGGCAATCAGCCCCAGCATTTT.

The J gene is TRBJ2-7, the V gene TRBV29-1; 7 bases line up with TRBD1. CDR3 length: 15 residues. CDR1 SQVTM and CDR2 ANQGSEA come from the germline V gene. Trimming at V came to 2 bases and at J to 9 bases, leaving 16 bases not matched to a gene. The CDR3 DNA reads TGCAGCGTTGAAAAAGGGGGCAACAATCAGGGCAGGCAGTACTTC. Protein product: CSVEKGGNNQGRQYF.

This clone was counted a single time. The chain is built from TRBV19 and TRBJ1-5; TRBD1 aligns across 9 bases. The CDR3 is made up of 16 amino acids. V lost 5 bases and J lost 3; bases outside the gene matches: 8. CDR1 is LNHDA and CDR2 is SQIVND in the germline V gene (reference sequence). The CDR3 DNA follows: TGTGCCAGTAGTTGGGGGACAGGGTTTAACAATCAGCCCCAGCATTTT. Translating it yields CASSWGTGFNNQPQHF.

Regarding this clone: X marks the residue encoded by a base that is unread or ambiguous. V and J are TRBV28 and TRBJ2-1; D is undetermined. V was cut by 2 bases and J by 5 bases, with 4 bases left in between. There are 12 residues in the CDR3. Germline CDR1 and CDR2: MDHEN and SYDVKM. CDR3 in amino acids: CASSLRXNEQFF. The CDR3 nucleotides are TGTGCCAGCAGTTTACGGWACAATGAGCAGTTCTTC.

The V and J genes are TRBV6-8 and TRBJ2-5; the D gene is possibly TRBD1 (5 bases). The ends were cut back, 2 bases at V and 1 base at J, with 8 bases in the middle. The CDR3 runs 14 residues. Germline V lookup: CDR1 MNHGY, CDR2 SAAAGT. CDR3 in amino acids: CASSYGASQETQYF. The CDR3 nucleotides are TGTGCCAGCAGTTACGGGGCTAGCCAAGAGACCCAGTACTTC.

The V call is TRBV5-1, the J call TRBJ1-3; 7 bases are a match to TRBD1. CDR3 size: 14 residues. V trimming: 4 bases; J trimming: 7 bases; junction bases outside the gene matches: 8. Looked up from germline, CDR1 is SGHRS and CDR2 is YFSETQ. For the CDR3, the DNA is TGCGCCAGCAGCCGGGACAGTAAGAGCAACACCATATATTTT. As protein: CASSRDSKSNTIYF.

The chain employs TRBV23-1 and TRBJ2-1; TRBD2 is a possible D gene (5 bases). TRBV23-1 is annotated as an ORF whose role is uncertain. V lost 6 bases, J lost 4 bases, and 10 bases lay in between. The CDR3 runs to 13 residues. CDR3 in amino acids: CASSRSGYNEQFF. The CDR3 DNA is TGCGCCAGCAGCAGGTCGGGGTACAATGAGCAGTTCTTC.

CDR3 nucleotide sequence: TGTGCCAGCGCCCCGTTACTAGGCGGCCAAGAGACCCAGTACTTC. As protein: CASAPLLGGQETQYF. The chain couples TRBV14 to TRBJ2-5, with D maybe TRBD2 (5 bases). Germline lookup yields CDR1 SGHDN and CDR2 FVKESK. This CDR3 contains 15 residues. Trimming left V 8 bases short and J 1 base short, with 17 bases between. Using reference TRBV14 and TRBJ2-5 for the parts outside the CDR3, the full variable domain is EAGVTQFPSHSVIEKGQTVTLRCDPISGHDNLYWYRRVMGKEIKFLLHFVKESKQDESGMPNNRFLAERTGGTYSTLKVQPAELEDSGVYFCASAPLLGGQETQYFGPGTRLLVL.

In DNA, the CDR3 is TGCGCCAGCAGCCGTTCAGACGGTAGTAAGAATGAAAAACTGTTTTTT. Translating gives CASSRSDGSKNEKLFF. The V call is TRBV23-1, the J call TRBJ1-4; D gene ambiguous. TRBV23-1 qualifies as an ORF whose function is uncertain. The V gene lost 6 bases and the J gene lost 5 bases, with 19 bases spanning the gap. This CDR3 has 16 amino acids.

The chain uses TRBV29-1 and TRBJ2-1; 9 bases fit TRBD2. This CDR3 has 16 amino acids. V trimming: 8 bases; J trimming: 8 bases; junction bases outside the gene matches: 19. Germline V gene sequence: CDR1 SQVTM, CDR2 ANQGSEA. The CDR3: CSPRILAGSFGDEQFF. In nucleotides, the CDR3 is TGCAGCCCCAGGATACTAGCGGGTTCGTTTGGCGATGAGCAGTTCTTC.

The CDR3 protein is CASSRAAFEELFF. The DNA for the CDR3 is TGTGCCAGCTCAAGGGCCGCCTTCGAGGAGCTGTTTTTT. The chain recombines TRBV14 with TRBJ2-2; no clear D gene. This CDR3 spans 13 amino acids. Trimming removed 8 bases from V and 10 bases from J, with 17 bases in between. CDR1 SGHDN and CDR2 FVKESK come from the germline V gene.